This TCR beta chain was obtained from a study of T-cell reconstitution after alpha-beta-depleted transplantation in children. Study-wide results and limits: At around two months after transplant, the alpha-beta T cells were reportedly derived from several hundred expanded clones that came from non-depleted graft cells. Several patients had high TCRbeta diversity at day 60; it came from surviving recipient T cells and thymic progenitors. The main origin of T-cell counts and diversity one year after transplant was newly produced T cells.

Regarding this clonotype: Its antigen remains unknown.

During its preparation, the TCRbeta library received unique molecular identifiers. One entry per CDR3 protein results from TCRdb running MiXCR on the PCR reads. The table records more than 400,000 distinct CDR3 sequences, over 40% of them present only once. Germline-derived CDR1 and CDR2 are DFQATT and SNEGSKA (reference sequence). CDR3 length equals 14 residues. Trimming shortened V by 0 bases and J by 8 bases, and 14 bases separated the two germline ends. Specimen: PBMCs, collected before TCRalphabeta/CD19-depleted stem cell transplant. The rearrangement joins TRBV20-1 to TRBJ2-4, with a weak D call TRBD1 (6 bases). The sequence came from a girl aged 2 to 10 with aplastic anemia, due to receive a stem cell transplant. The CDR3 loop reads CSAREDSLVDIQYF. CDR3 nucleotide sequence: TGCAGTGCTAGAGAGGACAGCCTCGTGGACATTCAGTACTTC.